The subject of this entry is one T cell receptor beta chain. Its matching antigen is unknown. Patients sequenced had flow cytometry evidence of CD8+CD57+ cell expansion. The data belong to a study of CD8+CD57+ T cells in acquired aplastic anemia. Whole-study findings and limits: Patients were compared with controls for CD8+ Simpson's diversity, and no significant difference emerged.

V lost 3 bases, J lost 2 bases, and 4 bases stayed unmatched. The CDR3 is 16 amino acids. The germline V gene has CDR1 SGHVS and CDR2 FNYEAQ. It was genomic DNA that served as the template for profiling TCR beta VDJ and CDR3. Via MiXCR, TCRdb re-called the reads, giving one row per CDR3 protein. Here the sample spans 160,000 or so distinct CDR3 sequences, 70% to 75% being singletons. V and J are TRBV7-6 and TRBJ2-2; TRBD2 aligns across 9 bases. Sequencing was performed on sorted CD4+, CD8+, or CD8+CD57+ T cells (not recorded which) from PBMCs. This TCR derives from a human donor with aplastic anemia. Here the CDR3 reads CASSLASGINTGELFF. Here the CDR3 DNA reads TGTGCCAGCAGCTTGGCTAGCGGGATCAACACCGGGGAGCTGTTTTTT.